The 6 T cell receptor beta chains in this list originate from one sample, sequenced in a study of naive and memory T cell subsets. An equimolar mix of two oligonucleotides served as the beta constant-region primer for TRBC1 and TRBC2. Four rounds of PCR amplified the ligated cDNA using nested alpha and beta constant-region primers plus SP2. TCRdb re-called the UMI-ligation and nested PCR reads with MiXCR, one entry per CDR3 protein. This table has roughly 100,000 distinct CDR3 sequences, approximately 15% appearing once. What these receptors recognize is not known. Study-wide results and limits: Especially in CD8 cells, naive repertoires contained a few larger clonotypes, possibly CD45RA-re-expressing memory cells.

Sequenced sample: naive CD8+ T cells from blood. Every receptor here comes from a human donor in good health.

This chain uses TRBV7-9 with TRBJ1-6; a weak D match, TRBD1 (6 bases). Trimming removed 7 bases from V and 11 bases from J, with 12 bases in between. The germline CDR1 and CDR2 sequences are SEHNR and FQNEAQ (reference sequence). The CDR3 extends over 12 amino acids. The CDR3 DNA reads as TGTGCCAGCACCCGACCAGGGGCACCCCTCCACTTT. Translation: CASTRPGAPLHF. Based on the CDR3 plus reference TRBV7-9 and TRBJ1-6, the full variable domain is DTGVSQNPRHKITKRGQNVTFRCDPISEHNRLYWYRQTLGQGPEFLTYFQNEAQLEKSRLLSDRFSAERPKGSFSTLEIQRTEQGDSAMYLCASTRPGAPLHFGNGTRLTVT.

The rearrangement joins TRBV4-3 to TRBJ1-2; D is possibly TRBD1 (6 bases). The V gene's germline CDR1 is LGHNA and CDR2 YSLEER. This CDR3 region has 14 residues. Trimming cost V 1 base and J 3 bases, with 9 bases left between them. The CDR3 region has the DNA TGCGCCAGCAGCCAAGGTTACAGGGACTATGGCTACACCTTC. Residues: CASSQGYRDYGYTF.

Only a few counts were recorded for this clonotype. V gene TRBV27 combines with J gene TRBJ1-5; D possibly corresponds to TRBD1 (5 bases). The V end was cut by 5 bases, the J end by 3 bases, with 11 bases between. Germline CDR1 and CDR2: MNHEY and SMNVEV (reference sequence). This CDR3 comprises 14 residues. The CDR3 protein is CASSAGHYNQPQHF. CDR3 nucleotides: TGTGCCAGCAGTGCAGGACATTACAATCAGCCCCAGCATTTT.

This clonotype was found a few times. This chain links TRBV12-3 or TRBV12-4 with TRBJ2-5; D unclear. The CDR3 sequence is 12 residues long. The germline V and J ends were trimmed by 6 bases and 10 bases, with 15 bases remaining between them. The CDR3 sequence is CASSPSYPGQYF. CDR3 in DNA: TGTGCCAGCAGCCCTTCTTACCCCGGCCAGTACTTC.

The chain links TRBV14 to TRBJ2-2; the D gene is possibly TRBD1 (5 bases). The ends were cut back, 4 bases at V and 5 bases at J, with 11 bases in the middle. This CDR3 region has 14 residues. From germline, CDR1 is SGHDN and CDR2 FVKESK. The CDR3 DNA reads TGTGCCAGCAGCCTGGGGCCTCAAACCGGGGAGCTGTTTTTT. As protein: CASSLGPQTGELFF.

This clonotype came up a few times. The J gene is TRBJ2-1, the V gene TRBV15, with 11 bases that match TRBD2. V dropped 2 bases and J dropped 0; count of bases not matched to a gene: 3. The CDR3 sequence is 17 residues long. Germline loops: CDR1 LNHNV, CDR2 YYDKDF (reference sequence). The CDR3: CATSRTSGGRSYNEQFF. The CDR3 DNA sequence: TGTGCCACCAGCAGAACTAGCGGGGGCCGCTCCTACAATGAGCAGTTCTTC.